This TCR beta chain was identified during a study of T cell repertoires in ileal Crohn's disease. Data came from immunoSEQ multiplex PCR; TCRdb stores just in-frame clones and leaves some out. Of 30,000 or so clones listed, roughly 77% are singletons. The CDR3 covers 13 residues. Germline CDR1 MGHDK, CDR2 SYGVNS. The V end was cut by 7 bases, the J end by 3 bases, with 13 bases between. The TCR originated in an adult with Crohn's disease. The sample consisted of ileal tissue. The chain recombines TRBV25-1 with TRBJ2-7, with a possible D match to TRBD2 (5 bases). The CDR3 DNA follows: TGTGCCAGCACCCGGGGAGTTCACTACGAGCAGTACTTC. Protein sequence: CASTRGVHYEQYF.